This TCR beta chain comes out of a study of response to subunit inactivated influenza vaccine. In its sample, this clonotype was seen a few times. The CDR3 length is 13 residues. Germline CDR1 reads MDHEN; CDR2 reads SYDVKM. V lost 1 base and J lost 8, with 9 bases in between. MiXCR, run by TCRdb on the RT-PCR reads, gives a single entry per CDR3 protein. The sample has about 190,000 distinct CDR3 sequences, about an eighth seen once. The chain employs TRBV28 and TRBJ2-1; D is unresolved. The specimen comprised CD8+ T cells sorted from PBMCs, sampled more than 4 days after vaccination. The source of this sequence is a man over 45 who received an inactivated influenza vaccine. The CDR3 sequence is CASSLLPLDEQFF. The CDR3 DNA sequence: TGTGCCAGCAGTTTATTGCCCTTAGATGAGCAGTTCTTC.